The TCR beta chain described here comes from a study of metastatic and nonmetastatic thyroid tumors. Study details: Repertoire comparisons spanned blood and tumor or nodule tissue from malignant and benign thyroid patients. Whole-study findings and limits: In blood and tumor, TCR beta diversity was reportedly significantly higher in malignant thyroid tumors than in benign nodules.

Germline V gene data show CDR1 as MDHEN and CDR2 as SYDVKM. V gave up 8 bases and J gave up 1 base, with 11 bases separating them. There are 13 residues in the CDR3. In the original processing: A classifier for distant metastasis in papillary thyroid cancer was constructed using CDR3 differences observed across clinicopathological groups. TCRdb re-called the PCR reads through MiXCR. The V and J calls come from TCRdb's annotation, not from the publication. Among some 16,000 clones listed, 20% to 25% were seen once. Among the patients, none had received any treatment before thyroid surgery. This clone appeared a few times. Its antigen is undetermined.

The TCR was taken from a male donor with papillary thyroid cancer or a benign thyroid nodule (not recorded which). Some clones in this sample may be carry-over from other donors' samples. Sample: tumor tissue. This chain uses TRBV28 with TRBJ1-1; D possibly corresponds to TRBD1 (6 bases). CDR3 nucleotide sequence: TGTGCCAGCCCGGACAGAACGAACACTGAAGCTTTCTTT. Amino acids: CASPDRTNTEAFF.